This T cell receptor (beta chain) was retrieved from a study of blood T cells in healthy people across ages. Germline loops: CDR1 SGDLS, CDR2 YYNGEE. Trimming removed 0 bases from V and 3 bases from J, with 10 bases in between. The CDR3 is 15 amino acids. A minimum of 7 million PBMCs was isolated per sample. Alongside a J-beta primer mix, a sample-barcoded 5' primer served in a second PCR lasting roughly 7 to 12 cycles. At least 3 million CDR3-containing paired-end reads were obtained per sample. TCRdb reprocessed the 5' RACE reads via MiXCR and lists one record per CDR3 protein. The data hold about 680,000 distinct CDR3 sequences, with approximately 50% observed a single time. This clonotype was seen more than once but under ten times. Its antigen is as yet unknown. Study results and limitations: Both naive CD4+ cell counts and diversity were greater in long-lived donors than in aged donors.

Sample: blood. The TCR was taken from a woman aged 55-70 years in good health. The chain combines TRBV9 with TRBJ2-1; D not certain. The CDR3 DNA reads as TGTGCCAGCAGCGTAGAGCCCAACAGCTACAATGAGCAGTTCTTC. Encoded protein: CASSVEPNSYNEQFF.